This TCR beta chain was profiled in a study of T cell responses to AZD1222 COVID-19 vaccine. Generated by immunoSEQ multiplex PCR, the TCRdb table keeps only in-frame clones and is missing some. The data hold tens of thousands of clones, with approximately 80% observed a single time. The CDR3 is 12 amino acids. Deletions cut 8 bases from V and 4 bases from J, with 6 bases between. Looked up from germline, CDR1 is WSHSY and CDR2 is SAAADI. This TCR was recovered from an adult in good health. The rearrangement uses TRBV10-2 and TRBJ1-6; D gene unclear. This material consisted of peripheral blood, taken on day 0 of AZD1222 vaccination. CDR3 protein: CASSSYNSPLHF. The CDR3 DNA reads TGCGCCAGCTCGAGTTATAATTCACCCCTCCACTTT.